This TCR beta chain was profiled in a study of shared clonotypes between healthy human individuals. Germline V gene lookup returns CDR1 SGHTA and CDR2 FQGNSA. The V gene lost 5 bases and the J gene lost 0 bases, with 7 bases spanning the gap. The CDR3 covers 13 residues. Data came from immunoSEQ multiplex PCR; TCRdb stores just in-frame clones and leaves some out. This sample yields about 1.5 million clones, of which 98% are seen a single time; 0.4% to 0.55% belongs to the top ten. V gene TRBV7-2 combines with J gene TRBJ1-1; unclear D gene. Sequencing was carried out using naive CD4+ T cells sorted from blood. The subset was: CD45RA+ positively selected. The TCR sequence derives from a man younger than 40 in good health. CDR3: CASSPEVNTEAFF. The CDR3 DNA sequence: TGTGCCAGCAGCCCGGAGGTGAACACTGAAGCTTTCTTT.